This note documents a single TCR beta chain sequence. The specificity of this receptor is unknown. Base quality data are lacking; no much larger clone is found one base away. Genomic DNA was isolated from the sorted cells so that the TCRbeta CDR3 region could be sequenced. The immunoSEQ Assay was used to sequence the TCRbeta CDR3 regions. TCRdb provides this immuneACCESS table in a form limited to in-frame rearrangements. Some clones are lacking; in checked studies, under half of them reflect an unresolved V gene, and why the rest are absent is not known. Across this sample there are 60,000 to 70,000 clones, with 86% seen only once. The ten largest clones add up to approximately 0.54% of the sample. Patients with a history of autoimmune disease or receiving systemic immunosuppression were excluded from the trial. In every dose cohort, peripheral blood was drawn for TCR sequencing at baseline, cycle 4 day 1, and cycle 7 day 1. Samples came from an open-label, multicenter, first-in-human phase I dose-escalation trial of ivuxolimab. Adults with locally advanced or metastatic head and neck squamous cell, hepatocellular, melanoma or renal cell carcinoma were enrolled in the trial. Before TCR sequencing, CD4+ and CD8+ T cells were separately sorted from peripheral blood.

The data derive from a study of OX40 agonist ivuxolimab in advanced cancers. Regarding the research as a whole: Ivuxolimab, which targeted the costimulatory receptor OX40 (CD134), was an agonistic, fully human IgG2 monoclonal antibody. Intravenous ivuxolimab was administered to patients every 2 weeks at six dose levels: 0.01, 0.1, 0.3, 1.5, 3 and 10 mg/kg. In the dose-escalation cohort, around four fifths of patients were male, and the mean age was approximately 55 years, with a range of roughly 20 to 80. The paper covers the monotherapy dose-escalation part of the phase I ivuxolimab trial, which included N ≈ 50 patients. Partial responses were achieved by three dose-escalation patients, of whom one had hepatocellular carcinoma and two had cutaneous melanoma. Patients were allowed to have had prior anti-PD-1, anti-PD-L1 or anti-CTLA-4 therapy, and around 41% of the dose-escalation patients had previously received checkpoint inhibitors. Among the 50 to 55 dose-escalation patients, 19 had hepatocellular carcinoma, around 15 melanoma, 9 renal cell carcinoma and 9 head and neck cancer. Peripheral TCRbeta sequencing was intended to test whether TCR sequence diversity was altered and clonal T-cell expansion was caused by ivuxolimab.

On the study overall, not on this receptor specifically: Clonal expansion of both CD4+ and CD8+ blood T cells was observed from baseline to week 6 at doses 0.1 to 3.0 mg/kg. The antigen specificity of the clonally expanded peripheral T cells was not determined. Low levels of normalized T-cell clonal expansion were also seen in some patients who did not respond. In the 0.1-3.0 mg/kg groups, partial responders had among the lowest normalized peripheral clonal expansion, particularly in CD8+ T cells. On average, CD8+ T cells showed more expanded clones than CD4+ T cells after ivuxolimab.

The CDR3 numbers 14 residues from cysteine through phenylalanine. Only the CDR3 part of the read is kept: 42 bases, read in frame from the first base. V is cut by 1 base and J by 7 bases, and the space between the germline ends is 13 bases. The germline V gene encodes CDR1 SGHVS and CDR2 FNYEAQ. The clonotype comes from an adult with an advanced solid tumor such as melanoma, head and neck, liver or kidney cancer. The sequences come from CD4+ or CD8+ T cells sorted from blood, collected in a trial of the OX40 agonist ivuxolimab. The chain is made from TRBV7-6 and TRBJ1-2; TRBD1 could be the D gene, as 6 bases match. The DNA sequence follows: TGTGCCAGCAGCTTAGGGTCCAGGGGCGTTGGCTACACCTTC. Translation gives CASSLGSRGVGYTF.